Described below is a single T cell receptor (beta chain) sequence and its context. Its antigen remains unidentified. Sequencing used immunoSEQ multiplex PCR; TCRdb keeps in-frame clones, though not all of them. The table includes about 72,000 clones, roughly 89% detected once. V was pared by 5 bases and J by 3 bases, with 23 bases between. The germline CDR1 and CDR2 sequences are MDHEN and SYDVKM. This CDR3 has 18 residues. The data were taken from a study of OX40 agonist ivuxolimab in advanced cancers. Study-wide context: In this cohort, patients received ivuxolimab, an agonistic anti-OX40 (CD134) antibody. People who had prior anti-PD-1, anti-PD-L1 or anti-CTLA-4 therapy could take part, and roughly 40% had some.

The study's findings and limits: No determination was made of the antigen specificity of the expanded peripheral T cells.

The sequencing used CD4+ or CD8+ T cells sorted from blood, collected in a trial of the OX40 agonist ivuxolimab. This TCR came from an adult with an advanced solid tumor such as melanoma, head and neck, liver or kidney cancer. The V gene is TRBV28, the J gene TRBJ1-3; TRBD1 might be the D (5 bases). The CDR3 loop is CASSPLGAVALNGNTIYF. The CDR3 region has the DNA TGTGCCAGCAGTCCGCTAGGGGCGGTGGCTTTGAATGGAAACACCATATATTTT.